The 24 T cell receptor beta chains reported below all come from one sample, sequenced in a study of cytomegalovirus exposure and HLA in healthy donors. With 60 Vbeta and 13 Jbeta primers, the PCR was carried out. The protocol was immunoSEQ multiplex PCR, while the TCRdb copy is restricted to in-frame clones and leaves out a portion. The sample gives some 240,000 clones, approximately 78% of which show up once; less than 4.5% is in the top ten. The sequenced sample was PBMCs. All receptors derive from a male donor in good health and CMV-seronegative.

The CDR3, as DNA: TGCGCCAGCAGCTTGGGGGCCTCGGGGGGCACTGAAGCTTTCTTT. Amino acid sequence: CASSLGASGGTEAFF. The chain uses TRBV5-1 and TRBJ1-1, with D possibly matching TRBD1 (5 bases). The V end was cut by 0 bases, the J end by 4 bases, with 13 bases between. The CDR3 loop spans 15 amino acids. Germline loops: CDR1 SGHRS, CDR2 YFSETQ.

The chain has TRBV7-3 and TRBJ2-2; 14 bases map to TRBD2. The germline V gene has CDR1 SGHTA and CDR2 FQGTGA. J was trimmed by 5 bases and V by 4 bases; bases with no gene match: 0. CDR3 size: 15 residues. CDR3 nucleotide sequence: TGTGCCAGCAGCTGGACTAGCGGGAGGACCGGGGAGCTGTTTTTT. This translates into CASSWTSGRTGELFF.

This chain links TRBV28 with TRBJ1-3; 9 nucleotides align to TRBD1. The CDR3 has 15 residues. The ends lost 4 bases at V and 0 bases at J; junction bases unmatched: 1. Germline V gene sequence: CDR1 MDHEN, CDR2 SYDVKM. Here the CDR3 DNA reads TGTGCCAGCAGTTACAGGGGGCACTCTGGAAACACCATATATTTT. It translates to CASSYRGHSGNTIYF.

As DNA, the CDR3 is TGTGCCAGCAGGCGGGACAGACACTACAATGAGCAGTTCTTC. Translating it yields CASRRDRHYNEQFF. V is TRBV2 and J is TRBJ2-1, with D perhaps matching TRBD1 (7 bases). Germline V gene data show CDR1 as SNHLY and CDR2 as FYNNEI. This CDR3 spans 14 amino acids. Trimming took off 6 bases at V and 3 bases at J, with 12 bases between the two ends.

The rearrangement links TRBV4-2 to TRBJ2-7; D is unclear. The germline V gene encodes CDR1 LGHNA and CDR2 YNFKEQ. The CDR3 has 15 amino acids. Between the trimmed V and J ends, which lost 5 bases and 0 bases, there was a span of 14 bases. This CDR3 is CASSLSSVSSYEQYF. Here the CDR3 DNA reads TGTGCCAGCAGCTTATCGTCCGTTAGCTCCTACGAGCAGTACTTC.

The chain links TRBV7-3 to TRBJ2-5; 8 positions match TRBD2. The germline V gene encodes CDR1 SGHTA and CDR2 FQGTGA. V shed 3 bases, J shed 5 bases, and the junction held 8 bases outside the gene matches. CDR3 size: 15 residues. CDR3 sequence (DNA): TGTGCCAGCAGCTTTACCGGGACTAGTGGCGAGACCCAGTACTTC. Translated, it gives CASSFTGTSGETQYF.

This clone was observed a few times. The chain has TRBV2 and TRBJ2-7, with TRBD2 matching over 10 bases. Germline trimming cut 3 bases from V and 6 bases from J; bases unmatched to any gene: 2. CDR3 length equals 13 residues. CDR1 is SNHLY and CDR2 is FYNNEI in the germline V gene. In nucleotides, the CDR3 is TGTGCCAGCAGTGAGCAGCGGGAGGGCGAGCAGTACTTC. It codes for CASSEQREGEQYF.

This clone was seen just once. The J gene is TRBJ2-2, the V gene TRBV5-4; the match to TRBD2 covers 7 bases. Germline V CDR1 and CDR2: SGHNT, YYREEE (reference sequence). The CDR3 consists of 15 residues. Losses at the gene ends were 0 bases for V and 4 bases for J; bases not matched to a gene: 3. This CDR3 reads CASSLGGSVTGELFF. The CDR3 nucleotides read TGTGCCAGCAGCTTGGGCGGGAGCGTCACCGGGGAGCTGTTTTTT.

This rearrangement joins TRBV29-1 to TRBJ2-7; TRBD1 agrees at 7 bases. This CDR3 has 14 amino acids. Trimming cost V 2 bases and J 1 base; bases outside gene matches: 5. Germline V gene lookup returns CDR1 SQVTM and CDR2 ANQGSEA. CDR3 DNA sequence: TGCAGCGTTGAACCGCGACAGGGATCCTACGAGCAGTACTTC. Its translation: CSVEPRQGSYEQYF.

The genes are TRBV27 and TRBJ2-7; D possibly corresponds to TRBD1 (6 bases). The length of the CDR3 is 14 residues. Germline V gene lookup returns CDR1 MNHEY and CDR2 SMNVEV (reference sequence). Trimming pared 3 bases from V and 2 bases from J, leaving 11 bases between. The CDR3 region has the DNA TGTGCCAGCAGTTTGAGGGGGACGACCTACGAGCAGTACTTC. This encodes CASSLRGTTYEQYF.

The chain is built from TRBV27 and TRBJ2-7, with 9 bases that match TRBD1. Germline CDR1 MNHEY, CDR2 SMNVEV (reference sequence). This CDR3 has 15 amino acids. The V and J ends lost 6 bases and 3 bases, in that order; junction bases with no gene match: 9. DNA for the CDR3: TGTGCCAGCAGGTTGAGGGGGACAGGGCTCTACGAGCAGTACTTC. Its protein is CASRLRGTGLYEQYF.

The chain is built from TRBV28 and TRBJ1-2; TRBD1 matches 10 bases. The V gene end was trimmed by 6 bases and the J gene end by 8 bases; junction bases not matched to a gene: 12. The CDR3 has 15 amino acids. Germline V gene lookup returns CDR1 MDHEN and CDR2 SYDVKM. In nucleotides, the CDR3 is TGTGCCAGCAGCCAGAGTGGGACAGGGGCGTGGGGCTACACCTTC. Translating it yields CASSQSGTGAWGYTF.

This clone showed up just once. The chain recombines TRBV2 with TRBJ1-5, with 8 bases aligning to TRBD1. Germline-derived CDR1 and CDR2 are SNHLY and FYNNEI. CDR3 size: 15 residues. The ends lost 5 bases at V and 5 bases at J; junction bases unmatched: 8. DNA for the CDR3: TGTGCCAGCAGTTCCCCACAGGGGGGAGATCAGCCCCAGCATTTT. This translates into CASSSPQGGDQPQHF.

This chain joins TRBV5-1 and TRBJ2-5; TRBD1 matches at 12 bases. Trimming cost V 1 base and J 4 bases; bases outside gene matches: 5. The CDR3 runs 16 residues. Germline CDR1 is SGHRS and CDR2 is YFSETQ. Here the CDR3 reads CASSLPGQGAGETQYF. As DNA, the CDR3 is TGCGCCAGCAGCTTGCCGGGACAGGGGGCGGGAGAGACCCAGTACTTC.

The CDR3 DNA follows: TGTGCCAGCAGGGGGGGGACAGGGGGCGATGTATCGGCTTTCTTT. Encoded protein: CASRGGTGGDVSAFF. This rearrangement joins TRBV5-4 to TRBJ1-1; 12 bases are a match to TRBD1. The CDR3 consists of 15 residues. CDR1 is SGHNT and CDR2 is YYREEE in the germline V gene (reference sequence). Germline trimming cut 5 bases from V and 11 bases from J; bases unmatched to any gene: 13.

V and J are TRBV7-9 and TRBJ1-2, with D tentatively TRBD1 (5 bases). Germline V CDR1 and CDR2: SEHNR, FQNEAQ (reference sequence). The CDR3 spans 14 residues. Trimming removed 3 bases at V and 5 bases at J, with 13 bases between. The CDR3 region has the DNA TGTGCCAGCAGCTTGCGGGGGAGCGGGTATGGCTACACCTTC. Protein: CASSLRGSGYGYTF. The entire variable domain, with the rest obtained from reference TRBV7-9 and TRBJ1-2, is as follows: DTGVSQNPRHKITKRGQNVTFRCDPISEHNRLYWYRQTLGQGPEFLTYFQNEAQLEKSRLLSDRFSAERPKGSFSTLEIQRTEQGDSAMYLCASSLRGSGYGYTFGSGTRLTVV.

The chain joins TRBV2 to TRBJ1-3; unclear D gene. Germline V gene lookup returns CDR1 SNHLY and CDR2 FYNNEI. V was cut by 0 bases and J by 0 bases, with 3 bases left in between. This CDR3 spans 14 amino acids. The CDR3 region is CASSEASSGNTIYF. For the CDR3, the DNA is TGTGCCAGCAGTGAAGCCAGCTCTGGAAACACCATATATTTT. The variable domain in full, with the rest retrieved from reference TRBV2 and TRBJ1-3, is EPEVTQTPSHQVTQMGQEVILRCVPISNHLYFYWYRQILGQKVEFLVSFYNNEISEKSEIFDDQFSVERPDGSNFTLKIRSTKLEDSAMYFCASSEASSGNTIYFGEGSWLTVV.

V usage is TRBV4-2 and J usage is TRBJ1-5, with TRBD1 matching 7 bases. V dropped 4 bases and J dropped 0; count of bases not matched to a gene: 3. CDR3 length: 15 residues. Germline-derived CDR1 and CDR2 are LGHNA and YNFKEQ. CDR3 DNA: TGTGCCAGCAGCCGAGACAGGGTTAGCAATCAGCCCCAGCATTTT. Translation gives CASSRDRVSNQPQHF.

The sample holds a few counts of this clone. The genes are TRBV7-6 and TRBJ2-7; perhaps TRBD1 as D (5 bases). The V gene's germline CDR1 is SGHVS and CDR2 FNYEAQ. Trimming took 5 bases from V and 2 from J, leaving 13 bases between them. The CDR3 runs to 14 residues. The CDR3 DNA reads TGTGCCAGCAGCCGCGACAGCGCGACCTACGAGCAGTACTTC. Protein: CASSRDSATYEQYF.

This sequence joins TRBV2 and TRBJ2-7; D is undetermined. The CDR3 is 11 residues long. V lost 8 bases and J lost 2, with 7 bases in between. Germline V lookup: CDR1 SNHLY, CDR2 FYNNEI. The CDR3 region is CASAEAYEQYF. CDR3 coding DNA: TGTGCCAGCGCGGAAGCCTACGAGCAGTACTTC.

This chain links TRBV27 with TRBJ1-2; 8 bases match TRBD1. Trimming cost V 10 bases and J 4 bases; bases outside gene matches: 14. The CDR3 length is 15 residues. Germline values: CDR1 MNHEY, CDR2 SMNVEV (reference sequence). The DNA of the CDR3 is TGTGCCAACAGCTCCCGGGACAGGAACTTCTATGGCTACACCTTC. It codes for CANSSRDRNFYGYTF.

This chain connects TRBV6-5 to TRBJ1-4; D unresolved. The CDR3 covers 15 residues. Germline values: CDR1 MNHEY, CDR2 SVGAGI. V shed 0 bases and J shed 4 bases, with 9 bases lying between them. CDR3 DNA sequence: TGTGCCAGCAGTTACTCGATAACAGATAATGAAAAACTGTTTTTT. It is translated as CASSYSITDNEKLFF.

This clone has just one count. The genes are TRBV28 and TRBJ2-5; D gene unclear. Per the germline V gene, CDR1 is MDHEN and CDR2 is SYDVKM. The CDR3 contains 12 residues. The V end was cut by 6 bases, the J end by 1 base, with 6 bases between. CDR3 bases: TGTGCCAGCAGAACAGCCCAAGAGACCCAGTACTTC. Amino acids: CASRTAQETQYF.

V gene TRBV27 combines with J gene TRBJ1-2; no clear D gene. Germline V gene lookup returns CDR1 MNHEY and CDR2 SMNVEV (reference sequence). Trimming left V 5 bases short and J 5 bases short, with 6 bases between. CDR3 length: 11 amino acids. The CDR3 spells CASSPGYGYTF. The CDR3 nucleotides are TGTGCCAGCAGTCCGGGGTATGGCTACACCTTC.